This TCR beta chain emerged from a study of shared clonotypes between healthy human individuals (dated by TCRdb to 2018 to 2020). Regarding the complete study: A few men and two women, aged 18 to 49 years, made up the cohort. For each donor, CD4 naive and CD4 memory were each given three plates, CD8 naive was given two plates, and CD8 memory was given one plate. The study deeply sequenced blood TCR repertoires of five healthy adults to estimate repertoire size and the extent of clonotype sharing between individuals. To increase sequencing depth and limit assay-specific biases, TCR repertoire library preparation and sequencing were carried out by different laboratories using diverse techniques. Between about 0.9 and 8.9 billion PBMCs per donor were obtained by leukapheresis.

Trimmed from V: 3 bases; trimmed from J: 5 bases; junction bases lacking a gene match: 9. CDR1 and CDR2 are read off the germline V gene as KGHSH and LQKENI. The CDR3 spans 15 residues, from the cysteine through the phenylalanine. Kept here is only the CDR3 DNA, which spans 45 bases and is read in frame from base 1. TCR CDR3 regions were amplified from genomic DNA by multiplex PCR using the deep immunoSEQ assay. Extracted genomic DNA from each cell subset was distributed evenly across all wells of several immunoSEQ 96-well plates, and each plate was treated as a replicate. For sorted subsets, roughly 190 ng of genomic DNA, equivalent to 25,000 to 35,000 T cell genomes, went into each replicate PCR. Purified libraries were quantified with a Qubit 3.0 fluorometer, sized on a Bioanalyzer 2100, and re-quantified with the KAPA Library Quantification kit. A separate single-read 150-cycle Illumina NextSeq 550 flow cell was used to sequence each immunoSEQ 96-well plate. The paper's data handling went like this. Because only junctional sequences without quality scores were contained in the immunoSEQ output, filtering matching that applied to full-length reads could not be performed. To assign V/J genes and CDR3, sequences were annotated using PyIR, a Python wrapper for IgBLAST v1.9, with IMGT germline references. Any read was removed if the V/J assignment was weak (E-value above 1e-6), the CDR3 was missing, or the read contained stop codons, out-of-frame junctions, or ambiguous translated residues. A V3J clonotype was defined by an identical inferred V gene, J gene, and CDR3 amino acid sequence. To compute the percentage overlap between repertoires, the number of shared unique clonotypes was divided by the size of the smaller repertoire. Repertoire richness was assessed with RTK rarefaction, the Chao1 estimator, and Recon v2.1 estimates of unobserved clonotypes. For all TCRbeta clonotypes obtained by the gDNA method from several donors, generation probabilities were computed with OLGA. TCRdb holds this immuneACCESS table with in-frame rearrangements only. Some clones are missing; in checked studies, unresolved V genes explain under half, and the rest has no known cause. The DNA gave D and trimming, while V, J and clone size come from that table. The sample table holds some 2,500,000 clones, of which 80% to 95% were seen once. The ten largest clones capture 0.36% of the sample.

This clone was recorded only once. There is no known antigen for this receptor. Per-base qualities were not stored, and no clone one base away is much larger. Points the paper makes about the study in general: Incomplete sequencing was indicated by rarefaction of sorted-subset datasets, despite the large sequencing depth. Sampling was limited to blood, and TCR repertoires in tissue likely differ from TCR repertoires in blood. Naive subsets generally had larger estimated clonotype richness than memory subsets. Compared with non-shared clonotypes, the clonotypes found in all four sorted-subset donors had higher generation probabilities. Because the study included only a small number of donors, the genetic and exposure-history diversity represented was limited. Pairwise subsampling indicated that sequencing depth was expected to affect the degree of clonotype sharing among donors. Approximately 4.8% of naive CD4, 3.5% of naive CD8, approximately 2% of memory CD4, and 0.35% to 0.4% of memory CD8 clonotypes were shared across a few donors.

The donors were healthy, HIV-negative adults who had no recently reported acute infections or vaccinations. All donors were Caucasian adults living in Nashville, Tennessee, USA. CD4+ T cells were enriched by magnetic negative selection; naive cells were then positively selected on CD45RA, and the negative fraction formed the memory subset. Blood was obtained by leukapheresis, after which PBMCs were separated by Ficoll-Histopaque density gradient centrifugation and cryopreserved in liquid nitrogen vapor phase. Analytical flow cytometry was used to check the purity and quantity of each magnetically sorted T cell population. Genomic DNA was isolated from every sorted fraction and measured by UV absorbance on a Nanodrop 2000c.

The chain uses TRBV18 and TRBJ2-7; a stretch of 8 junction bases matches TRBD2. The receptor comes from a man younger than 35 in good health. Some clones in this sample may be carry-over from other donors' samples. Sequencing was carried out using naive CD4+ T cells from PBMCs. The label giving this sample's cell subset or site can be read as: CD45RA+ positively selected. The bases are TGTGCCAGCTCACCTTCGGGGGGGCCTGCTGACGAGCAGTACTTC. Translated, it reads CASSPSGGPADEQYF. This CDR3, with the reference TRBV18 and TRBJ2-7 proteins standing in past its ends, gives the full variable domain NAGVMQNPRHLVRRRGQEARLRCSPMKGHSHVYWYRQLPEEGLKFMVYLQKENIIDESGMPKERFSAEFPKEGPSILRIQQVVRGDSAAYFCASSPSGGPADEQYFGPGTRLTVT.